This is a list of T cell receptor beta chains from one sample in a study of blood T cells in healthy people across ages. TCRdb passed the 5' RACE reads through MiXCR, listing each CDR3 protein once. The data contain about 730,000 distinct CDR3 sequences, roughly two fifths of them seen just once; the ten biggest clones take up 20% to 25%. The sequenced material came from blood. These receptors were obtained from a woman aged 55-69 years in good health. Each CDR3 is given with its conserved first and last residue. The D gene is left open where the match is weak. Where a row states a size, it is once, few, many or the class of an expanded clone; other rows omit it.

size | J | V | D | DNA | CDR3
. | TRBJ2-2 | TRBV7-9 | TRBD2 | TGTGCCAGCAGTTCGGGACTAGCGGGGGCCGGGGAGCTGTTTTTT | CASSSGLAGAGELFF
. | TRBJ1-2 | TRBV20-1 | . | TGCAGTGCTACGTGGGGGTGGCCGGGGCCCCGTACCGATGGCTACACCTTC | CSATWGWPGPRTDGYTF
. | TRBJ1-5 | TRBV20-1 | . | TGCAGTGCTAGCTTGGGGCCGACAAATCAGCCCCAGCATTTT | CSASLGPTNQPQHF
. | TRBJ2-7 | TRBV7-2 | . | TGTGCCAGCAGCCCAGACTCCTCACAGGCCCCTCAGTACTTC | CASSPDSSQAPQYF
few | TRBJ2-4 | TRBV3-1 | TRBD2 | TGTGCCAGCAGCCGAGGAACTAGCGGGGGAGCCAAAAACATTCAGTACTTC | CASSRGTSGGAKNIQYF
. | TRBJ2-5 | TRBV20-1 | . | TGCAGTGCTAGAGATTCGAGCCGAGGCCAGACCCAGTACTTC | CSARDSSRGQTQYF
. | TRBJ2-7 | TRBV11-2 | TRBD2 | TGTGCCAGCAGCCCACGCGGTCGGGGAGGGTCCTACGAGCAGTACTTC | CASSPRGRGGSYEQYF
once | TRBJ2-7 | TRBV20-1 | . | TGCAGTGCTAGCAGTATTCTCGGGCGGGGAGTACGAAACGAGCAGTACTTC | CSASSILGRGVRNEQYF
few | TRBJ2-1 | TRBV20-1 | TRBD2 | TGCAGTGCTAGTCCTGGTAGCGGGAGGTCCTACAATGAGCAGTTCTTC | CSASPGSGRSYNEQFF
once | TRBJ2-7 | TRBV6-5 | . | TGTGCCAGCAGTTCAGGATCTAAGGTCGACGAGCAGTACTTC | CASSSGSKVDEQYF
. | TRBJ2-7 | TRBV25-1 | . | TGTGCCCCCACACTGGGGGACGGTGCCGTACCCGTATACGAGCAGTACTTC | CAPTLGDGAVPVYEQYF
few | TRBJ2-5 | TRBV12-3/TRBV12-4 | . | TGTGCCAGCAGTGTTGCGGGGACACAAGAGACCCAGTACTTC | CASSVAGTQETQYF
few | TRBJ2-1 | TRBV6-6 | . | TGTGCCAGCAGGCTCAAGGGGGGATACAATGAGCAGTTCTTC | CASRLKGGYNEQFF
. | TRBJ2-1 | TRBV5-1 | . | TGCGCCAGCAGCACCTCTTTAGGGGCGGGTGAGCAGTTCTTC | CASSTSLGAGEQFF
. | TRBJ2-7 | TRBV4-3 | TRBD2 | TGCGCCAGCAGCCAAGACATAACGCCGGGACTAGGGGACGAGCAGTACTTC | CASSQDITPGLGDEQYF
. | TRBJ1-6 | TRBV20-1 | TRBD1 | TGCAGTGCTAGAGGGGACAGGGATAATTCACCCCTCCACTTT | CSARGDRDNSPLHF
once | TRBJ1-1 | TRBV28 | . | TGTGCCAGCAGTCCTCCTACCATGAACACTGAAGCTTTCTTT | CASSPPTMNTEAFF
. | TRBJ1-2 | TRBV30 | TRBD1 | TGTGCCTGCAGTCAAGACAGGGCCTATGGCTACACCTTC | CACSQDRAYGYTF
many | TRBJ2-7 | TRBV7-2 | . | TGTGCCAGCAGCTTAGACGACATTGGCGAGCAGTACTTC | CASSLDDIGEQYF
many | TRBJ2-5 | TRBV29-1 | TRBD1 | TGCAGCTCAAGCGGACAGGGGGCAGGAGAGACCCAGTACTTC | CSSSGQGAGETQYF
many | TRBJ2-6 | TRBV7-3 | . | TGTGCCAGCGTCTCCGGGGCCAACGTCCTGACTTTC | CASVSGANVLTF
. | TRBJ1-2 | TRBV12-3/TRBV12-4 | . | TGTGCCAGCAGTGTGTCCGGGGGCGGTGGCTACACCTTC | CASSVSGGGGYTF
. | TRBJ1-6 | TRBV9 | . | TGTGCCAGCAGCTTTGGGCGGGGCGATAATTCACCCCTCCACTTT | CASSFGRGDNSPLHF
. | TRBJ2-7 | TRBV14 | . | TGTGCCAGCAGCCGAGGGTCCCCCTACGAGCAGTACTTC | CASSRGSPYEQYF
. | TRBJ2-7 | TRBV20-1 | . | TGCAGTGCGGCGCCAGGGAATGTCTACGAGCAGTACTTC | CSAAPGNVYEQYF
. | TRBJ2-7 | TRBV12-3/TRBV12-4 | TRBD2 | TGTGCCAGCAGTGTAGGCGGGAGGGCCGAGCAGTACTTC | CASSVGGRAEQYF
. | TRBJ2-7 | TRBV11-2 | TRBD1 | TGTGCCAGCAGCCCGCGGACAGGGCCGGCCTACGAGCAGTACTTC | CASSPRTGPAYEQYF
many | TRBJ2-1 | TRBV20-1 | TRBD1 | TGCAGTGAGAGGGGGCAGGGGAGCTCCTACAATGAGCAGTTCTTC | CSERGQGSSYNEQFF
. | TRBJ2-7 | TRBV20-1 | TRBD2 | TGCAGTGTTGAAGGGAGGGTTCAGGACGAGCAGTACTTC | CSVEGRVQDEQYF
few | TRBJ2-3 | TRBV7-9 | TRBD2 | TGTGCCAGCAGTTATGAGCGGGGGGTAGATACGCAGTATTTT | CASSYERGVDTQYF
. | TRBJ2-4 | TRBV14 | . | TGTGCCAGCAGCCAGGCGACCTACGCCAAAAACATTCAGTACTTC | CASSQATYAKNIQYF